This T cell receptor beta chain was identified during a study of blood T cell repertoires in COVID-19. Study summary: COVID-19 samples collected from the United States, Italy and Spain covered acute and convalescent phases. Sample material is recorded as cDNA or gDNA derived from T cells, B-cell-depleted T cells, or PBMCs.

Original methodology: Reference gene primer amplification yielded estimated nucleated cell counts. This table comes from immunoSEQ multiplex PCR, and its TCRdb copy is limited to in-frame clones, with some not included. V, J and clone size are those of that table, while D and trimming were read from the DNA. The table records 120,000 or so clones, approximately 92% of them present only once. Only a few counts were recorded for this clone. Trimming took 3 bases from V and 2 from J; bases not matched to a gene: 4. Germline-derived CDR1 and CDR2 are SEHNR and FQNEAQ (reference sequence). CDR3 length: 16 amino acids.

The chain employs TRBV7-9 and TRBJ2-6; 7 nucleotides align to TRBD1. This clonotype was obtained from a man aged 70 or older with active or convalescent COVID-19. The specimen sequenced was peripheral blood. The CDR3 sequence is CASSLGQWAGANVLTF. CDR3 in DNA: TGTGCCAGCAGCTTGGGACAGTGGGCTGGGGCCAACGTCCTGACTTTC.